Below are 5 T cell receptor beta chains sequenced from a single sample in a study of Tregs in tolerant kidney transplant recipients. The nonmyeloablative bone marrow transplants came from related graft donors, with transient mixed chimerism. Produced via immunoSEQ multiplex PCR; TCRdb's table is partial and in-frame only. Its table records some 15,000 clones. This material consisted of CD4+ T cells from blood (PBMCs), taken 12 months after the transplant. These receptors all come from a human patient who received a combined kidney and bone marrow transplant. T cells may partly derive from the graft donor.

This clone registers large by frequency. The sequenced fragment ends 3 residues before the CDR3 boundary, so the rest is inferred from the germline J gene. The V call is TRBV15, the J call TRBJ2-2; possibly TRBD1 for D (5 bases). The CDR3 consists of 14 residues. Per the germline V gene, CDR1 is LNHNV and CDR2 is YYDKDF (reference sequence). Trimming pared 6 bases from V and 2 bases from J, leaving 10 bases between. CDR3 sequence reads: CATRSRGNTGELFF. The part of the CDR3 DNA that was read is TGTGCCACCAGGTCAAGGGGTAACACCGGGGAG.

With respect to this clone: The read terminates 3 residues before the CDR3 end, so the remaining end is supplied by the germline J gene. The V gene is TRBV20-1, the J gene TRBJ2-5; 9 nucleotides match TRBD2. The length of the CDR3 is 14 residues. Germline CDR1 and CDR2: DFQATT and SNEGSKA (reference sequence). Unmatched junction bases numbered 4, after V lost 4 bases and J lost 1 base. Incomplete CDR3 DNA: TGCAGTGCTACACCGGGACTAGCCCAAGAGACC. Protein product: CSATPGLAQET. The complete CDR3 protein is CSATPGLAQETQYF.

Notes on this clone: Read sequence stops 3 residues before the CDR3 end, and the germline J gene provides the missing end. The chain is built from TRBV30 and TRBJ1-5; tentatively, D is TRBD1 (6 bases). This CDR3 comprises 17 residues. From germline, CDR1 is GTSNPN and CDR2 SVGIG (reference sequence). Trimming took off 0 bases at V and 0 bases at J, with 15 bases between the two ends. CDR3 DNA (partial): TGTGCCTGGAGTGTAGGGGGACGGACATTTAGCAATCAGCCC. Protein product: CAWSVGGRTFSNQP. The whole CDR3 is CAWSVGGRTFSNQPQHF.

About this clone: The read ends 3 residues shy of where the CDR3 ends; the end is completed using the germline J gene. The J gene is TRBJ2-3, the V gene TRBV20-1, with D possibly being TRBD1 (6 bases). The V gene lost 2 bases and the J gene lost 4 bases, with 13 bases spanning the gap. Germline CDR1 DFQATT, CDR2 SNEGSKA (reference sequence). The CDR3 has 14 amino acids. CDR3: CSARNQQGADTQYF. The DNA read from the CDR3 is TGCAGTGCTAGAAACCAACAGGGCGCAGATACG.

With regard to this clone: With the read ending 3 residues before the CDR3 end, the germline J gene is used to fill in that end. The genes are TRBV18 and TRBJ1-4, with D tentatively TRBD1 (5 bases). In germline, CDR1 is KGHSH, CDR2 LQKENI. V was pared by 2 bases and J by 8 bases, with 12 bases between. The CDR3 is made up of 14 amino acids. CDR3 bases read: TGTGCCAGCTCACCAGCTGGGGCTAGGGAAAAA. This translates into CASSPAGAREK. The full CDR3 protein is CASSPAGAREKLFF.